These T cell receptor beta chains were read from a single sample in a study of T cell responses to AZD1222 COVID-19 vaccine. Libraries were prepared by immunoSEQ multiplex PCR; TCRdb keeps only in-frame clonotypes and omits some of them. The sample contains 100,000 to 150,000 clones, roughly 90% of which appear only once. The sequencing used peripheral blood, collected on day 0 of AZD1222 vaccination. Receptors originate from an adult in good health. Both conserved end residues are part of each CDR3.

v_call	j_call	cdr3_aa
TRBV19	TRBJ1-1	CASSADRGWTEAFF
TRBV6-2/TRBV6-3	TRBJ1-1	CASSGGIRDTEAFF
TRBV19	TRBJ2-5	CASTPTGRSNQETQYF
TRBV5-5	TRBJ1-1	CASSQSTGRVTNTEAFF
TRBV10-3	TRBJ2-1	CAISLDRGGEQFF
TRBV29-1	TRBJ2-7	CSFLGSYEQYF
TRBV3-1/TRBV3-2	TRBJ2-7	CASSQGYIIEQYF
TRBV15	TRBJ1-2	CATRRGDGILYGYTF
TRBV5-5	TRBJ2-5	CASSLSVNQETQYF
TRBV29-1	TRBJ1-1	CSVEVWRGRDTEAFF
TRBV12-3/TRBV12-4	TRBJ2-7	CASSFGLGYEQYF
TRBV10-3	TRBJ1-5	CAISESRVVVQPQHF
TRBV28	TRBJ2-3	CASNPVAGADTQYF
TRBV19	TRBJ2-7	CASSIVYRTYEQYF
TRBV29-1	TRBJ2-3	CSVEDPGLAGDPDTQYF
TRBV7-3	TRBJ2-1	CASSSNTGTEQFF
TRBV6-6	TRBJ2-2	CASSLAVVGTGTGELFF
TRBV5-1	TRBJ1-1	CASSVAGLRTEAFF
TRBV7-9	TRBJ2-3	CASSPPTSGSTDTQYF